A selection of T cell receptor beta chains follows, all from one sample in a study of T cell responses to AZD1222 COVID-19 vaccine. The table came from immunoSEQ multiplex PCR; TCRdb's copy has only in-frame clones and leaves some out. The repertoire consists of about 72,000 clones, with about nine tenths occurring once and the leading ten covering approximately 25%. The sequenced sample was peripheral blood, obtained on day 0 of AZD1222 vaccination. These receptor sequences come from an adult in good health. Both conserved end residues are part of each CDR3. Fields, in order: clone size, D gene, V gene, J gene, CDR3 protein, CDR3 DNA. A D gene is named only where the DNA matches it firmly. Clone size, where shown, is once, few, many, or a class for clones that have expanded.

.	.	TRBV5-1	TRBJ1-6	CASSLEGQYNSPLHF	TGCGCCAGCAGCTTGGAAGGGCAGTATAATTCACCCCTCCACTTT
.	.	TRBV9	TRBJ1-2	CASTPRGHQPYGYTF	TGTGCCAGCACCCCTCGGGGCCACCAACCTTATGGCTACACCTTC
.	.	TRBV12-3/TRBV12-4	TRBJ1-4	CASSLEGKVLDF	TGTGCCAGCAGTTTAGAAGGGAAAGTCTTGGATTTT
.	TRBD2	TRBV4-1	TRBJ2-5	CASSQDPSGGPQETQYF	TGCGCCAGCAGCCAAGATCCCAGCGGGGGGCCTCAAGAGACCCAGTACTTC
.	.	TRBV28	TRBJ1-1	CASRSDKRANTEAFF	TGTGCCAGCAGGTCGGATAAGAGGGCTAACACTGAAGCTTTCTTT
.	.	TRBV6-2/TRBV6-3	TRBJ1-5	CASSYAKYWDKLQHF	TGTGCCAGCAGTTACGCCAAATACTGGGACAAACTTCAGCATTTT
.	.	TRBV10-3	TRBJ1-4	CAISESIRNGEKLFF	TGTGCCATCAGTGAGTCGATCAGAAACGGCGAAAAACTGTTTTTT
once	.	TRBV18	TRBJ2-1	CASSPAIRYEQFF	TGTGCCAGCTCACCCGCTATCAGGTATGAGCAGTTCTTC
.	.	TRBV11-2	TRBJ1-1	CASSTRGTSTGTEAFF	TGTGCCAGCAGCACCAGGGGTACCTCCACGGGCACTGAAGCTTTCTTT
.	.	TRBV12-3/TRBV12-4	TRBJ2-3	CASGTDTQYF	TGTGCCAGCGGGACAGATACGCAGTATTTT
.	.	TRBV28	TRBJ1-6	CASRPTPGSRGALHF	TGTGCCAGCAGGCCAACCCCGGGCTCCCGGGGGGCCCTCCACTTT
.	TRBD1	TRBV5-1	TRBJ1-2	CASSLVGQGYYGYTF	TGCGCCAGCAGCTTGGTGGGACAGGGATACTATGGCTACACCTTC
.	.	TRBV7-2	TRBJ2-7	CASSLGFAADEQYF	TGTGCCAGCAGCTTGGGGTTCGCCGCCGACGAGCAGTACTTC
few	TRBD1	TRBV9	TRBJ1-1	CASSVGRGLMTEAFF	TGTGCCAGCAGCGTAGGAAGGGGGCTAATGACTGAAGCTTTCTTT
.	TRBD1	TRBV10-2	TRBJ1-2	CASSEGRGFGYTF	TGCGCCAGCAGTGAGGGCAGGGGGTTTGGCTACACCTTC
.	.	TRBV16	TRBJ2-7	CASSQSSGSEQYF	TGTGCCAGCAGCCAATCGAGTGGTAGCGAGCAGTACTTC
.	.	TRBV10-1	TRBJ1-2	CASSDESGASSDYTF	TGCGCCAGCAGTGATGAATCCGGGGCCTCGTCCGACTACACCTTC
once	.	TRBV2	TRBJ1-1	CASIFGGGNTEAFF	TGTGCCAGCATATTCGGAGGGGGGAACACTGAAGCTTTCTTT
.	.	TRBV7-2	TRBJ1-4	CASSVIGGGLEKLFF	TGTGCCAGCAGCGTGATAGGGGGGGGGTTGGAAAAACTGTTTTTT
.	.	TRBV10-3	TRBJ2-2	CAISESKLGGTTGELFF	TGTGCCATCAGTGAGTCAAAATTAGGAGGGACCACCGGGGAGCTGTTTTTT
.	.	TRBV19	TRBJ2-5	CASSNASIQYF	TGTGCCAGTAGTAACGCTAGCATCCAGTACTTC
once	.	TRBV2	TRBJ2-3	CASQRPGSTDTQYF	TGTGCCAGCCAAAGACCGGGGAGCACAGATACGCAGTATTTT
.	.	TRBV12-5	TRBJ2-5	CASGLVLGGQETQYF	TGTGCTAGTGGTTTGGTACTGGGGGGACAAGAGACCCAGTACTTC